The 15 T cell receptor beta chains below all came from one sample that was sequenced in a study of technical replicates of blood from several donors (dated 2017 in TCRdb). The library was generated by the immunoSEQ multiplex PCR assay. TCRdb's version of the immuneACCESS table is confined to in-frame rearrangements and falls short of the full clone set. An unresolved V gene accounts for under half of the shortfall where checked; the remainder is of unknown origin. The sample data list about 97,000 clones, and about 96% of these were observed just once. Approximately 0.33% of the sample comes from the top ten. Input material: T cells isolated from PBMCs. The receptors come from a human donor in good health.

CDR3 coding DNA: TGTGCCAGCATGTACTCTCGGGGTATGAACACTGAAGCTTTCTTT. Residues: CASMYSRGMNTEAFF. J is TRBJ1-1 and V is TRBV2; D is unresolved. The CDR3 totals 15 residues. V lost 7 bases and J 0 bases, leaving 15 bases between the germline ends. Germline V gives CDR1 SNHLY, CDR2 FYNNEI.

The chain joins TRBV19 to TRBJ1-1, with D perhaps TRBD1 (5 bases). Germline V gives CDR1 LNHDA, CDR2 SQIVND (reference sequence). The CDR3 runs to 15 residues. V was pared by 1 base and J by 1 base, with 10 bases between. DNA for the CDR3: TGTGCCAGTAGTATAGGTGGGAGGGGGAACACTGAAGCTTTCTTT. Translated: CASSIGGRGNTEAFF.

V is TRBV6-1 and J is TRBJ2-7; 8 nucleotides match TRBD1. CDR3 length equals 13 residues. Germline V gives CDR1 MNHNS, CDR2 SASEGT. V lost 4 bases to trimming and J lost 3 bases; unmatched junction nucleotides: 2. CDR3 DNA sequence: TGTGCCAGCAGTGGGACAGGGAACTACGAGCAGTACTTC. Its protein is CASSGTGNYEQYF.

V is TRBV18 and J is TRBJ2-7; 8 bases are a match to TRBD1. Germline V lookup: CDR1 KGHSH, CDR2 LQKENI. V was clipped by 6 bases and J by 5 bases; unmatched bases: 9. This CDR3 spans 14 amino acids. CDR3 residues: CASSPTRDRNEQYF. For the CDR3, the DNA is TGTGCCAGCTCTCCAACCCGGGACAGGAACGAGCAGTACTTC.

The CDR3 nucleotides are TGTGCCGCCGCGGGCGGTTCTAACTATGGCTACACCTTC. Amino acid sequence: CAAAGGSNYGYTF. The chain recombines TRBV28 with TRBJ1-2; D gene uncertain. Looked up from germline, CDR1 is MDHEN and CDR2 is SYDVKM. V was cut by 11 bases and J by 0 bases, with 13 bases left in between. This CDR3 region has 13 residues.

The chain has TRBV29-1 and TRBJ1-1; D may be TRBD1 (5 bases). The V gene's germline CDR1 is SQVTM and CDR2 ANQGSEA. Trimming stripped 6 bases from V and 7 bases from J, with 12 bases between. This CDR3 has 11 amino acids. This CDR3 reads CSVTRGVEAFF. The DNA of the CDR3 is TGCAGCGTCACTCGGGGGGTTGAAGCTTTCTTT.

CDR3 loop: CASSVGTDNIQYF. The CDR3 region has the DNA TGTGCCAGCAGCGTGGGGACAGATAACATTCAGTACTTC. The genes are TRBV9 and TRBJ2-4; 7 bases fit TRBD1. This CDR3 has 13 amino acids. Germline CDR1 is SGDLS and CDR2 is YYNGEE. J gave up 7 bases and V 2 bases, and 3 bases lay outside the gene matches.

The J gene is TRBJ1-1, the V gene TRBV27, with D perhaps TRBD1 (6 bases). This CDR3 region has 13 residues. V lost 2 bases, J lost 4 bases, and 8 bases lay in between. The germline gives CDR1 MNHEY, CDR2 SMNVEV (reference sequence). CDR3 sequence (DNA): TGTGCCAGCAGTTTAACAGGGATCACTGAAGCTTTCTTT. The encoded protein is CASSLTGITEAFF.

The chain combines TRBV6-1 with TRBJ1-2; D remains ambiguous. Per germline, CDR1 MNHNS and CDR2 SASEGT. The CDR3 has 15 amino acids. With 8 bases removed from V and 0 bases from J, the gap between germline ends came to 16 bases. As DNA, the CDR3 is TGTGCCAGCGTATCGTGGCAGGCTACTAACTATGGCTACACCTTC. Its protein product is CASVSWQATNYGYTF.

A single count supports this clone. The chain combines TRBV7-9 with TRBJ1-1, with a possible D match to TRBD1 (6 bases). Between the trimmed V and J ends, which lost 5 bases and 1 base, there was a span of 11 bases. Germline V gene lookup returns CDR1 SEHNR and CDR2 FQNEAQ (reference sequence). The CDR3 loop spans 14 amino acids. This chain's CDR3 is CASSPTDRNTEAFF. The CDR3 nucleotides read TGTGCCAGCAGCCCCACGGACAGGAACACTGAAGCTTTCTTT.

The chain links TRBV5-4 to TRBJ2-7; TRBD1 matches at 10 bases. Unmatched junction bases numbered 10, after V lost 3 bases and J lost 4 bases. The length of the CDR3 is 16 residues. The germline V gene encodes CDR1 SGHNT and CDR2 YYREEE (reference sequence). The chain's CDR3 is CASSSPGTGVGYEQYF. The CDR3 coding sequence is TGTGCCAGCAGCTCGCCCGGGACAGGGGTGGGATACGAGCAGTACTTC.

This clone appeared once. This chain joins TRBV6-4 and TRBJ1-5, with TRBD1 matching over 10 bases. Germline V gene lookup returns CDR1 MRHNA and CDR2 SNTAGT. This CDR3 spans 16 amino acids. Trimming took 2 bases from V and 3 from J; bases not matched to a gene: 4. The CDR3 DNA sequence: TGTGCCAGCAGTGACAGAGGACAGGGGGACAATCAGCCCCAGCATTTT. Translating it yields CASSDRGQGDNQPQHF.

This chain uses TRBV6-6 with TRBJ2-2; D unresolved. Trimming removed 7 bases at V and 4 bases at J, with 10 bases between. Germline CDR1 reads MNHNY; CDR2 reads SVGAGI (reference sequence). CDR3 length: 13 amino acids. CDR3 sequence reads: CASTRDFTGELFF. CDR3 DNA sequence: TGTGCCAGCACCCGAGATTTCACCGGGGAGCTGTTTTTT.

V and J are TRBV5-4 and TRBJ2-5, with 7 bases lining up with TRBD1. Trimming cost V 2 bases and J 5 bases; bases outside gene matches: 6. Germline V gives CDR1 SGHNT, CDR2 YYREEE (reference sequence). The CDR3 extends over 14 amino acids. In nucleotides, the CDR3 is TGTGCCAGCAGCTTCATAGGGGGCATGGAGACCCAGTACTTC. Translation: CASSFIGGMETQYF. Full variable domain (missing parts from reference TRBV5-4 and TRBJ2-5): ETGVTQSPTHLIKTRGQQVTLRCSSQSGHNTVSWYQQALGQGPQFIFQYYREEENGRGNFPPRFSGLQFPNYSSELNVNALELDDSALYLCASSFIGGMETQYFGPGTRLLVL.

The chain carries TRBV15 and TRBJ2-2; D is possibly TRBD2 (5 bases). CDR1 LNHNV and CDR2 YYDKDF come from the germline V gene (reference sequence). V lost 0 bases and J 6 bases, leaving 11 bases between the germline ends. The CDR3 runs to 15 residues. The DNA of the CDR3 is TGTGCCACCAGCAGAGATCGAGGGCTCCCCGGGGAGCTGTTTTTT. Translating it yields CATSRDRGLPGELFF. Based on the CDR3 plus reference TRBV15 and TRBJ2-2, the full variable domain is DAMVIQNPRYQVTQFGKPVTLSCSQTLNHNVMYWYQQKSSQAPKLLFHYYDKDFNNEADTPDNFQSRRPNTSFCFLDIRSPGLGDTAMYLCATSRDRGLPGELFFGEGSRLTVL.